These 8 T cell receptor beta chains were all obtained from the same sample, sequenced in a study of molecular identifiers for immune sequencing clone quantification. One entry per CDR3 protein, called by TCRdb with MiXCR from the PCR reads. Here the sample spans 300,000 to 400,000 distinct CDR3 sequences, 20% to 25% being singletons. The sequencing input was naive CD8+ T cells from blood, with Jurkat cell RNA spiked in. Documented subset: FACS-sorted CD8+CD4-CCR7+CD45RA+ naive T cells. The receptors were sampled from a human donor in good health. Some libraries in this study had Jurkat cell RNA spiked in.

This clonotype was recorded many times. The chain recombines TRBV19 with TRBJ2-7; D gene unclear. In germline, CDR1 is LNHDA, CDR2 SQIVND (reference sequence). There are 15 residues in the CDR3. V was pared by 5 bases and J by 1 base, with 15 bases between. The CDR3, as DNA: TGTGCCAGTAGTTCCCTCCCGGATACTTCCTACGAGCAGTACTTC. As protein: CASSSLPDTSYEQYF.

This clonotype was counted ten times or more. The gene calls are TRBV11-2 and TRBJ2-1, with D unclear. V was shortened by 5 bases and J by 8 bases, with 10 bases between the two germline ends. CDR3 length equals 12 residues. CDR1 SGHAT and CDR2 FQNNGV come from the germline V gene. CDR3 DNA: TGTGCCAGCAGCCTGATCTCCGATGAGCAGTTCTTC. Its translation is CASSLISDEQFF.

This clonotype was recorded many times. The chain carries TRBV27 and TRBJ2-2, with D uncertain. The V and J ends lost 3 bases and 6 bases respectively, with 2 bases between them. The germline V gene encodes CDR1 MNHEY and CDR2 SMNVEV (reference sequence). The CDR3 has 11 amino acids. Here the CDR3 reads CASSFAGELFF. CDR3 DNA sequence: TGTGCCAGCAGTTTTGCCGGGGAGCTGTTTTTT.

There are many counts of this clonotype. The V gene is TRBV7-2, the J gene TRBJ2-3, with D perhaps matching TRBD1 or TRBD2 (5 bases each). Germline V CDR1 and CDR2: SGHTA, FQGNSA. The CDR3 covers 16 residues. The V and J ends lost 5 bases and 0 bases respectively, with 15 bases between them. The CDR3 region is CASSHPRESSTDTQYF. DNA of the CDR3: TGTGCCAGCAGCCATCCCAGGGAGAGCAGCACAGATACGCAGTATTTT.

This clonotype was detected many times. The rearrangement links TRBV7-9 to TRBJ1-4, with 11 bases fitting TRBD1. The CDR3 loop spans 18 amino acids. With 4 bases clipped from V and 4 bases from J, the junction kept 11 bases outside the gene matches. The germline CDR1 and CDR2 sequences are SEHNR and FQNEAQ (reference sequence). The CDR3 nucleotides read TGTGCCAGCAGCTCCCCGTCGGACAGGGGGCGCGATAATGAAAAACTGTTTTTT. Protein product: CASSSPSDRGRDNEKLFF.

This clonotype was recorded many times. CDR3 nucleotides: TGTGCCAGTACCGGACTAGCGGGAGCGGCCGGGGAGCTGTTTTTT. Amino acid sequence: CASTGLAGAAGELFF. The J gene is TRBJ2-2, the V gene TRBV19; 13 bases are shared with TRBD2. The CDR3 is made up of 15 amino acids. CDR1 LNHDA and CDR2 SQIVND come from the germline V gene (reference sequence). V was pared by 7 bases and J by 6 bases, with 5 bases of the junction left unmatched.

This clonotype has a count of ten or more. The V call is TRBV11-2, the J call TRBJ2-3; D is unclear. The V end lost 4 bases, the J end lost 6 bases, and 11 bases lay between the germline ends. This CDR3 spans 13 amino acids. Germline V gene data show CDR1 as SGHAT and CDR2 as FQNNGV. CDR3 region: CASSSWLVDTQYF. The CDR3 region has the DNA TGTGCCAGCAGCTCTTGGCTGGTGGATACGCAGTATTTT. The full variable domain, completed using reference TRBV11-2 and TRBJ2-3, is EAGVAQSPRYKIIEKRQSVAFWCNPISGHATLYWYQQILGQGPKLLIQFQNNGVVDDSQLPKDRFSAERLKGVDSTLKIQPAKLEDSAVYLCASSSWLVDTQYFGPGTRLTVL.

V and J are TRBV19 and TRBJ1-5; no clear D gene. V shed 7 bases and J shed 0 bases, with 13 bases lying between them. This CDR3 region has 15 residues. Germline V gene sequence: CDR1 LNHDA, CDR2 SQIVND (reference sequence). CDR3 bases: TGTGCCAGTAACCAGGACTCTTATAGCAATCAGCCCCAGCATTTT. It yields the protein CASNQDSYSNQPQHF.